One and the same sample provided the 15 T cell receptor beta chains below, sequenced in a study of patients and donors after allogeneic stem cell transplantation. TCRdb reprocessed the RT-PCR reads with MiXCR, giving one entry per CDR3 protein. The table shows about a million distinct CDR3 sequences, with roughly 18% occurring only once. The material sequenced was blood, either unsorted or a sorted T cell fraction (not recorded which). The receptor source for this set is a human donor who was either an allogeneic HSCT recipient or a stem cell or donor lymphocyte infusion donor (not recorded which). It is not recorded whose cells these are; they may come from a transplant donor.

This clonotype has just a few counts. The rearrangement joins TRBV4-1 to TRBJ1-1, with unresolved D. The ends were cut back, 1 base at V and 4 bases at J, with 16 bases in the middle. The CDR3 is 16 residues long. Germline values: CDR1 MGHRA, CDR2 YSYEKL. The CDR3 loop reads CASSQGGGTEGTEAFF. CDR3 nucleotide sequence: TGCGCCAGCAGCCAAGGGGGAGGCACCGAGGGCACTGAAGCTTTCTTT.

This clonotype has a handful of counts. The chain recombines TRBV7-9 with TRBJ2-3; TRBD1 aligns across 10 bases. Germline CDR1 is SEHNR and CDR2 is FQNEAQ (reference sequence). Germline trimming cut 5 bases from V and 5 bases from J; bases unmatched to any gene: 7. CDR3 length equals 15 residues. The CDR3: CASSQRQGALDTQYF. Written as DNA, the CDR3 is TGTGCCAGCAGCCAGAGACAGGGGGCATTAGATACGCAGTATTTT.

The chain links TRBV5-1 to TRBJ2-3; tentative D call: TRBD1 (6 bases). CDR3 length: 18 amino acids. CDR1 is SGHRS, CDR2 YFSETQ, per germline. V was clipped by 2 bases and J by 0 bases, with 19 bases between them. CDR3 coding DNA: TGCGCCAGCAGCTTTCCCAAACAGGGAATTACTAGCACAGATACGCAGTATTTT. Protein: CASSFPKQGITSTDTQYF.

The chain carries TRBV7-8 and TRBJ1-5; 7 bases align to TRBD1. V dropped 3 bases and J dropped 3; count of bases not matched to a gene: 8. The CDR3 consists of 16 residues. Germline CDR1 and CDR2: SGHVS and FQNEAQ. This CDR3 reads CASSLSGGQVNQPQHF. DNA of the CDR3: TGTGCCAGCAGCTTGTCAGGGGGGCAGGTCAATCAGCCCCAGCATTTT.

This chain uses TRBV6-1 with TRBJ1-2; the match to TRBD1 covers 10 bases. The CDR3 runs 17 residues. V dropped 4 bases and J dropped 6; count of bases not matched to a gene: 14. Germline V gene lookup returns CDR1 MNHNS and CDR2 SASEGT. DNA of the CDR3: TGTGCCAGCAGTGGATTGAGATCGGGACAGGGGCAACATGGCTACACCTTC. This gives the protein CASSGLRSGQGQHGYTF.

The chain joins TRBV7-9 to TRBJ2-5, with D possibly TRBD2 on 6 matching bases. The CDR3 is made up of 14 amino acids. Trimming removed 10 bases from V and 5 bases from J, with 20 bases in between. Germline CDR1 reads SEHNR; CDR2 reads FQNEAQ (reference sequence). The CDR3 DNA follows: TGTGCCACCCAATGGAGGGTAAAGGGGGAGACCCAGTACTTC. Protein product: CATQWRVKGETQYF.

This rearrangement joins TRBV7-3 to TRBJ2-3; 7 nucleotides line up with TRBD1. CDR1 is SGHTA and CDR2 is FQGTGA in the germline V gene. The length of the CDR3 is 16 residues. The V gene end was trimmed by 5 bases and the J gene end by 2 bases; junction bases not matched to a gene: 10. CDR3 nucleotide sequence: TGTGCCAGCAGCCCCTCGACAGGGCGAGCCACAGATACGCAGTATTTT. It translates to CASSPSTGRATDTQYF.

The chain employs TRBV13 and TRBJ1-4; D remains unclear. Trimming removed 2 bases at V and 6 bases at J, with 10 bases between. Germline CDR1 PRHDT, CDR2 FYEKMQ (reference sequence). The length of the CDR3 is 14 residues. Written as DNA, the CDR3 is TGTGCCAGCAGCTTAATAGGGTCCGATGAAAAACTGTTTTTT. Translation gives CASSLIGSDEKLFF.

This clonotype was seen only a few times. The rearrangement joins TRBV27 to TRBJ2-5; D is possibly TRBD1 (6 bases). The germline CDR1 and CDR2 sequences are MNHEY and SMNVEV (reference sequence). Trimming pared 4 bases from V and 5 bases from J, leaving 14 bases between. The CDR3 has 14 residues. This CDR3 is CASSSYRDLETQYF. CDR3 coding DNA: TGTGCCAGCAGTTCCTACAGGGATTTGGAGACCCAGTACTTC.

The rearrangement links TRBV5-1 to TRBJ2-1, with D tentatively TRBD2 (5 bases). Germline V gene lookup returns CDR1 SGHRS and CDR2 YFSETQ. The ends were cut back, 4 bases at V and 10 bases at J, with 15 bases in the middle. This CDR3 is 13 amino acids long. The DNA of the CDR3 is TGCGCCAGCAGCCTGGACTCGCCGATCGAGCAGTTCTTC. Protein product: CASSLDSPIEQFF.

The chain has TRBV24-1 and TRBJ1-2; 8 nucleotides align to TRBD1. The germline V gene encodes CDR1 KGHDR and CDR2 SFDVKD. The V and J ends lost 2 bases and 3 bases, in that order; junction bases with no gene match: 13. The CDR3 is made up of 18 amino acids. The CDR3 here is CATSDSGTGLSIDYGYTF. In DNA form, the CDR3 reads TGTGCCACCAGTGATTCCGGGACAGGACTATCCATTGACTATGGCTACACCTTC.

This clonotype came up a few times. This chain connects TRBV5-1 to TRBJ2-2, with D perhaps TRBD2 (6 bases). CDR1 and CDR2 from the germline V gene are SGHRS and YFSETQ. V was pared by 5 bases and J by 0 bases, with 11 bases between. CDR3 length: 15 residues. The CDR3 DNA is TGCGCCAGCAGGTCGGGACTCGCGAACACCGGGGAGCTGTTTTTT. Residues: CASRSGLANTGELFF. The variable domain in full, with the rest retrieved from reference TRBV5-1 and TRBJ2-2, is KAGVTQTPRYLIKTRGQQVTLSCSPISGHRSVSWYQQTPGQGLQFLFEYFSETQRNKGNFPGRFSGRQFSNSRSEMNVSTLELGDSALYLCASRSGLANTGELFFGEGSRLTVL.

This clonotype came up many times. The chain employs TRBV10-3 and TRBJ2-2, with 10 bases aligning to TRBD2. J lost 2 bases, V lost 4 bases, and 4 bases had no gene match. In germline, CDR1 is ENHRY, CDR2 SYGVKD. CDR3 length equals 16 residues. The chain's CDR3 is CAISASGSINTGELFF. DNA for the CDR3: TGTGCCATCAGTGCTAGCGGGAGTATTAACACCGGGGAGCTGTTTTTT.

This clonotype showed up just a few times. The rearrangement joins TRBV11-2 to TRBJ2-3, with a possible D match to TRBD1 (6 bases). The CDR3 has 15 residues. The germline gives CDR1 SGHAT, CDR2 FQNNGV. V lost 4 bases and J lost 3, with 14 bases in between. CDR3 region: CASSSTGGQTDTQYF. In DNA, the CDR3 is TGTGCCAGCAGCTCGACCGGCGGACAGACAGATACGCAGTATTTT.

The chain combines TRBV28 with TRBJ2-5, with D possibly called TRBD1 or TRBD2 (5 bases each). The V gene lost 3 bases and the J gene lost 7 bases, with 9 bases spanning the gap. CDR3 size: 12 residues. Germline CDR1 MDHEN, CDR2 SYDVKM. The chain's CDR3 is CASSFGGGTQYF. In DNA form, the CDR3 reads TGTGCCAGCAGTTTTGGTGGGGGGACCCAGTACTTC.